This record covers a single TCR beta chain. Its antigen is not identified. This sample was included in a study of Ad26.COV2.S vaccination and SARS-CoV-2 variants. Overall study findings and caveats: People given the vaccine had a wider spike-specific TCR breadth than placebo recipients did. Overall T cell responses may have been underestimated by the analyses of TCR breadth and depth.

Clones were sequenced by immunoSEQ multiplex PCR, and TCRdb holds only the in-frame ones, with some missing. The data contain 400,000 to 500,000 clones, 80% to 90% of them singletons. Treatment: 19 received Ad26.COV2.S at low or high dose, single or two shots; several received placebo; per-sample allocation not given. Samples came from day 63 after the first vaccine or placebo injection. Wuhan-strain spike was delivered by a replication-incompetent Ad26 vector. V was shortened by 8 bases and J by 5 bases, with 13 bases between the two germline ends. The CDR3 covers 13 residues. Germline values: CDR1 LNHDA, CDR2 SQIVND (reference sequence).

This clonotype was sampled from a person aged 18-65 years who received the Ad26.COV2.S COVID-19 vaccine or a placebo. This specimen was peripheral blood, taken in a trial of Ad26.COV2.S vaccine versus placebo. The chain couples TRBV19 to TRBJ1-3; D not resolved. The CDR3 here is CASRPEFRNTIYF. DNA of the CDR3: TGTGCCAGTCGCCCGGAGTTTAGAAACACCATATATTTT.